The 13 T cell receptor beta chains given below trace back to one sample, sequenced in a study of identical twins. TCRdb passed the 5' RACE reads through MiXCR, listing each CDR3 protein once. The sample consists of about 530,000 distinct CDR3 sequences, about 16% of them appearing once. Separately, the same data were catalogued under a study of yellow fever vaccine responses in identical twins.

The sample was CD4+ T cells sorted from blood. Receptors originate from a woman aged 18-29 years in good health.

This clonotype was observed at least ten times. The chain couples TRBV7-2 to TRBJ2-1; the match to TRBD2 covers 13 bases. The CDR3 consists of 15 residues. J was trimmed by 9 bases and V by 5 bases; bases with no gene match: 7. The germline V gene encodes CDR1 SGHTA and CDR2 FQGNSA. The CDR3 nucleotides read TGTGCCAGCAGCCCCACCGGGACTAGCGGGGCTGAGCAGTTCTTC. Translation: CASSPTGTSGAEQFF.

This clonotype turned up a few times. CDR3 sequence reads: CAIQGDGYEQYF. As DNA, the CDR3 is TGTGCCATCCAGGGTGACGGCTACGAGCAGTACTTC. The chain combines TRBV10-3 with TRBJ2-7; D may be TRBD1 (5 bases). With 8 bases removed from V and 3 bases from J, the gap between germline ends came to 11 bases. CDR1 and CDR2 (germline): ENHRY, SYGVKD. The CDR3 is made up of 12 amino acids.

The V and J genes are TRBV18 and TRBJ1-2; D call uncertain. The CDR3 length is 18 residues. CDR1 and CDR2 from the germline V gene are KGHSH and LQKENI. Trimming took 3 bases from V and 4 from J, leaving 24 bases between them. The CDR3 sequence is CASSPSDGLAAVLYGYTF. In nucleotides, the CDR3 is TGTGCCAGCTCACCGTCAGATGGGTTGGCAGCGGTACTCTATGGCTACACCTTC.

The chain recombines TRBV6-5 with TRBJ2-2, with TRBD2 matching 13 bases. Trimming took 0 bases from V and 3 from J; bases not matched to a gene: 4. The length of the CDR3 is 18 residues. Per germline, CDR1 MNHEY and CDR2 SVGAGI. Here the CDR3 DNA reads TGTGCCAGCAGTTACTCTTGGACTAGCGGGAGAGACACCGGGGAGCTGTTTTTT. Translating gives CASSYSWTSGRDTGELFF.

The chain couples TRBV20-1 to TRBJ2-3; D uncertain. Germline CDR1 DFQATT, CDR2 SNEGSKA (reference sequence). V lost 0 bases and J lost 3, with 13 bases in between. This CDR3 has 15 amino acids. The CDR3 DNA reads TGCAGTGCTAGAGATGTTGTCAGGAATACAGATACGCAGTATTTT. This sequence encodes CSARDVVRNTDTQYF.

The chain has TRBV20-1 and TRBJ2-3; 8 bases fit TRBD2. The CDR3 extends over 15 amino acids. Trimming removed 5 bases from V and 0 bases from J; junction bases left unmatched: 7. The germline gives CDR1 DFQATT, CDR2 SNEGSKA (reference sequence). CDR3 sequence reads: CSAPTGGASTDTQYF. The CDR3 DNA sequence: TGCAGTGCTCCCACCGGGGGGGCAAGCACAGATACGCAGTATTTT.

This clonotype was observed a handful of times. The rearrangement joins TRBV29-1 to TRBJ2-1; 7 bases map to TRBD2. The CDR3 has 14 residues. CDR1 and CDR2 (germline): SQVTM, ANQGSEA. V shed 4 bases, J shed 3 bases, and the junction held 6 bases outside the gene matches. The DNA of the CDR3 is TGCAGCGTTGCAGGACTAGGGAACTACAATGAGCAGTTCTTC. Its translation is CSVAGLGNYNEQFF.

This clonotype has only a few counts. The chain combines TRBV5-6 with TRBJ2-1; no clear D gene. Deletions cut 3 bases from V and 5 bases from J, with 3 bases between. Per the germline V gene, CDR1 is SGHDT and CDR2 is YYEEEE. CDR3 length equals 11 residues. CDR3 region: CASSWNNEQFF. The CDR3 region has the DNA TGTGCCAGCAGCTGGAACAATGAGCAGTTCTTC.

The chain uses TRBV12-3 or TRBV12-4 and TRBJ1-5; no clear D. This CDR3 contains 15 residues. The V end lost 2 bases, the J end lost 0 bases, and 8 bases lay between the germline ends. As DNA, the CDR3 is TGTGCCAGCAGTTTAAGGGCCGCTAGCAATCAGCCCCAGCATTTT. Encoded protein: CASSLRAASNQPQHF.

V is TRBV20-1 and J is TRBJ2-7; D is perhaps TRBD1 (5 bases). CDR3 size: 18 residues. V lost 3 bases and J 3 bases, leaving 27 bases between the germline ends. Germline CDR1 reads DFQATT; CDR2 reads SNEGSKA (reference sequence). CDR3 nucleotide sequence: TGCAGTGCTAGGTCCCTCGGTTCAGGGTCGCCTTTACTCTACGAGCAGTACTTC. Residues: CSARSLGSGSPLLYEQYF.

The chain links TRBV3-1 to TRBJ2-2, with TRBD2 matching 8 bases. Losses at the gene ends were 1 base for V and 1 base for J; bases not matched to a gene: 5. The CDR3 has 17 amino acids. The germline V gene encodes CDR1 LGHDT and CDR2 YNNKEL (reference sequence). CDR3 sequence: CASSQVPLAVNTGELFF. CDR3 DNA: TGTGCCAGCAGCCAAGTCCCACTAGCGGTGAACACCGGGGAGCTGTTTTTT.

Many counts were recorded for this clonotype. The rearrangement links TRBV5-1 to TRBJ2-3; D remains unclear. Germline V gene data show CDR1 as SGHRS and CDR2 as YFSETQ. The V gene lost 0 bases and the J gene lost 4 bases, with 6 bases spanning the gap. CDR3 length equals 13 residues. The CDR3 here is CASSLASADTQYF. The CDR3 DNA follows: TGCGCCAGCAGCTTGGCCAGTGCAGATACGCAGTATTTT.

The chain links TRBV10-3 to TRBJ2-3, with a possible D match to TRBD2 (6 bases). Trimming shortened V by 4 bases and J by 0 bases, and 11 bases separated the two germline ends. The CDR3 totals 15 residues. CDR1 and CDR2 (germline): ENHRY, SYGVKD. CDR3 nucleotide sequence: TGTGCCATCAGTGCCAGCGGGCCTAGCACAGATACGCAGTATTTT. Translation: CAISASGPSTDTQYF.